One and the same sample provided the 14 T cell receptor beta chains below, sequenced in a study of T cell responses to AZD1222 COVID-19 vaccine. The data were produced by immunoSEQ multiplex PCR, yet TCRdb's version contains in-frame clones alone and is incomplete. The data show over 75,000 clones, roughly 89% seen once. The sample here was peripheral blood, taken on day 0 of AZD1222 vaccination. These receptor sequences come from an adult in good health.

The V gene is TRBV6-5, the J gene TRBJ2-1; 9 nucleotides line up with TRBD2. Trimming took 7 bases from V and 15 from J; bases not matched to a gene: 13. The CDR3 has 13 residues. The V gene's germline CDR1 is MNHEY and CDR2 SVGAGI. The DNA for the CDR3 is TGTGCCAGCACTCGGGCTAGCGGGACTGTATCGTTCTTC. It encodes CASTRASGTVSFF.

The chain combines TRBV6-5 with TRBJ1-2, with 7 bases identical to TRBD1. Per germline, CDR1 MNHEY and CDR2 SVGAGI. J lost 4 bases, V lost 5 bases, and 4 bases had no gene match. The CDR3 runs 13 residues. CDR3: CASSQGQTYGYTF. For the CDR3, the DNA is TGTGCCAGCAGTCAGGGACAGACCTATGGCTACACCTTC.

V usage is TRBV6-5 and J usage is TRBJ2-3, with a weak D call TRBD2 (5 bases). The CDR3 is 12 amino acids. V was pared by 6 bases and J by 4 bases, with 8 bases between. The germline gives CDR1 MNHEY, CDR2 SVGAGI. Written as DNA, the CDR3 is TGTGCCAGCAGCCCACTAGCAGATACGCAGTATTTT. Its protein is CASSPLADTQYF.

In its sample, this clone was seen once. The chain uses TRBV11-2 and TRBJ2-3, with a weak D call TRBD1 (5 bases). This CDR3 contains 17 residues. Per the germline V gene, CDR1 is SGHAT and CDR2 is FQNNGV. The V end was cut by 6 bases, the J end by 0 bases, with 19 bases between. The CDR3 DNA reads as TGTGCCAGCAGTCCTATCCCCACCAGGGCTAGCACAGATACGCAGTATTTT. Its translation: CASSPIPTRASTDTQYF.

This rearrangement joins TRBV19 to TRBJ1-2; maybe TRBD1 (6 bases). CDR3 length: 16 amino acids. The V end lost 0 bases, the J end lost 3 bases, and 14 bases lay between the germline ends. Germline CDR1 LNHDA, CDR2 SQIVND (reference sequence). The chain's CDR3 is CASSIDFGGLDYGYTF. The CDR3 DNA follows: TGTGCCAGTAGTATAGATTTTGGGGGGCTCGACTATGGCTACACCTTC.

The rearrangement links TRBV7-9 to TRBJ1-5, with 9 bases identical to TRBD1. The germline V gene has CDR1 SEHNR and CDR2 FQNEAQ (reference sequence). The CDR3 contains 17 residues. V shed 0 bases, J shed 0 bases, and the junction held 3 bases outside the gene matches. The CDR3 coding sequence is TGTGCCAGCAGCTTAGCCATGGACAGGGGTAGCAATCAGCCCCAGCATTTT. Translated, it gives CASSLAMDRGSNQPQHF.

This clone was counted once. The chain is built from TRBV6-5 and TRBJ1-5, with 7 bases identical to TRBD1. The CDR3 runs to 15 residues. The germline V gene has CDR1 MNHEY and CDR2 SVGAGI. V lost 7 bases, J lost 6 bases, and 12 bases stayed unmatched. CDR3 coding DNA: TGTGCCAGCATCGGGGACAGATTAAGGGGTCAGCCCCAGCATTTT. This codes for CASIGDRLRGQPQHF.

The chain is built from TRBV25-1 and TRBJ1-6, with D possibly matching TRBD1 (6 bases). The V gene's germline CDR1 is MGHDK and CDR2 SYGVNS. Between the trimmed V and J ends, which lost 6 bases and 0 bases, there was a span of 12 bases. This CDR3 is 16 amino acids long. CDR3 sequence (DNA): TGTGCCAGCAGCAGGGGCTTCAGCTCCTATAATTCACCCCTCCACTTT. Translation: CASSRGFSSYNSPLHF.

The CDR3 is CASTDRFGGAGGPQETQYF. The DNA for the CDR3 is TGTGCCAGTACCGATCGTTTTGGAGGAGCGGGAGGCCCCCAAGAGACCCAGTACTTC. This rearrangement joins TRBV19 to TRBJ2-5; 9 bases match TRBD2. The CDR3 is 19 residues long. Germline values: CDR1 LNHDA, CDR2 SQIVND (reference sequence). V trimming: 7 bases; J trimming: 1 base; junction bases outside the gene matches: 19.

The DNA of the CDR3 is TGTGCCAGCAGTGGACAGCCCAACTATGGCTACACCTTC. It translates to CASSGQPNYGYTF. This chain links TRBV2 with TRBJ1-2; possibly TRBD1 for D (5 bases). V gave up 4 bases and J gave up 2 bases, with 8 bases separating them. Germline loops: CDR1 SNHLY, CDR2 FYNNEI. The CDR3 covers 13 residues. Filled out from reference TRBV2 and TRBJ1-2, the complete variable domain reads EPEVTQTPSHQVTQMGQEVILRCVPISNHLYFYWYRQILGQKVEFLVSFYNNEISEKSEIFDDQFSVERPDGSNFTLKIRSTKLEDSAMYFCASSGQPNYGYTFGSGTRLTVV.

The chain links TRBV18 to TRBJ2-3; D gene unclear. This CDR3 contains 14 residues. The V end was cut by 0 bases, the J end by 2 bases, with 6 bases between. CDR1 KGHSH and CDR2 LQKENI come from the germline V gene. The CDR3 region is CASSPPVNTDTQYF. Here the CDR3 DNA reads TGTGCCAGCTCACCACCAGTGAACACAGATACGCAGTATTTT.

In its sample, this clone was seen once. The chain recombines TRBV10-3 with TRBJ1-2, with TRBD1 matching 9 bases. From germline, CDR1 is ENHRY and CDR2 SYGVKD. The junction had 5 bases not matched to a gene; V was cut back by 5 bases and J by 7 bases. CDR3 length: 13 amino acids. CDR3 nucleotide sequence: TGTGCCATCAGTTTGAGGGACAGGGTTGGCTACACCTTC. As protein: CAISLRDRVGYTF.

The rearrangement joins TRBV19 to TRBJ1-5; D gene uncertain. Looked up from germline, CDR1 is LNHDA and CDR2 is SQIVND (reference sequence). The V end was cut by 5 bases, the J end by 4 bases, with 12 bases between. This CDR3 region has 14 residues. The CDR3: CASSLRGENQPQHF. The CDR3 region has the DNA TGTGCCAGTAGTCTACGAGGTGAGAATCAGCCCCAGCATTTT.

This clone was detected once. The chain combines TRBV7-9 with TRBJ1-2; D perhaps matches TRBD1 (5 bases). CDR1 is SEHNR, CDR2 FQNEAQ, per germline (reference sequence). The CDR3 consists of 13 residues. V was pared by 8 bases and J by 8 bases, with 18 bases between. CDR3 amino acids: CASGDSRPMGYTF. The CDR3 DNA follows: TGTGCCAGCGGAGACAGTAGACCTATGGGCTACACCTTC.